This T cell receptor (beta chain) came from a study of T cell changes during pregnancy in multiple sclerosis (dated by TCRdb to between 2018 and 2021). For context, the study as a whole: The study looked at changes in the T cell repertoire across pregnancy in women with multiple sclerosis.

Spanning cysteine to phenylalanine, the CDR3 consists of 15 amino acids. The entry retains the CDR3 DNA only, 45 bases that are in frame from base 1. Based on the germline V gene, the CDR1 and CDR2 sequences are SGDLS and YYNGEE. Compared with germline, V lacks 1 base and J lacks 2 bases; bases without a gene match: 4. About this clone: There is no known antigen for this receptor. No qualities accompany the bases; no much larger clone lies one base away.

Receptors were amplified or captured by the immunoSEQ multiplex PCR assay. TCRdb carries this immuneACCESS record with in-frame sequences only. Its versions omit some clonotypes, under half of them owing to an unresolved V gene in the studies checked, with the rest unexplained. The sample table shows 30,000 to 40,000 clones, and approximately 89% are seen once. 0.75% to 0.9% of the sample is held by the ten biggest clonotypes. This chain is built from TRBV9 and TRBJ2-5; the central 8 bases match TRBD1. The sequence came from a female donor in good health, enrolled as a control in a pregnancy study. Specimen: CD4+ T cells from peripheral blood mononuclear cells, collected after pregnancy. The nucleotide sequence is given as TGTGCCAGCAGCGTATCGGGGACAGGTCAAGAGACCCAGTACTTC. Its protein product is CASSVSGTGQETQYF.